Here is one T cell receptor (beta chain) with its context. Its antigen is as yet unknown. Deletions cut 1 base from V and 4 bases from J, with 6 bases between. The length of the CDR3 is 13 residues. The germline gives CDR1 SGHNT, CDR2 YENEEA. Use of 60 Vbeta and 13 Jbeta primers characterized the PCR. The data were produced by immunoSEQ multiplex PCR, yet TCRdb's version contains in-frame clones alone and is incomplete. The table records 120,000 to 150,000 clones, roughly 73% of them present only once. The data are from a study of cytomegalovirus exposure and HLA in healthy donors. Study-wide results and limits: In an earlier analysis, productive rearrangement rates for most beta V segments clustered near 87% or 30%. With later analysis, a missense DCLRE1C variant became linked to TCR beta V- and J-gene trimming. Later analysis suggested links between common viral pathogens and several top significant clusters.

Sequenced sample: PBMCs. The chain joins TRBV11-3 to TRBJ2-3; D may be TRBD2 (5 bases). The sequence was collected from a woman under 30 in good health and CMV-seronegative. CDR3 loop: CASSLGEPDTQYF. DNA of the CDR3: TGTGCCAGCAGCTTAGGGGAGCCAGATACGCAGTATTTT.